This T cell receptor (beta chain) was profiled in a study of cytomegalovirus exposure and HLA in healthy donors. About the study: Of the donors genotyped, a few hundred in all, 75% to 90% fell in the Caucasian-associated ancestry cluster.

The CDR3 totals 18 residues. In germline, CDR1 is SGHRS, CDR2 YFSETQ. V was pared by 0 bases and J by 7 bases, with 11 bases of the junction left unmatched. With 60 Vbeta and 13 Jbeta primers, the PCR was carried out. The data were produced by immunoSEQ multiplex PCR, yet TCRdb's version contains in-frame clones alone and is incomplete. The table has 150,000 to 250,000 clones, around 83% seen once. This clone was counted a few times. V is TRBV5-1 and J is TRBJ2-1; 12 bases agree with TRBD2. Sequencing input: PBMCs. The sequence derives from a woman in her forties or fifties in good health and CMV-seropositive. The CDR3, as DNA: TGCGCCAGCAGCTTGGAGGCCCGAACTAGCGGGAGGAGAAATGAGCAGTTCTTC. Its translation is CASSLEARTSGRRNEQFF.